This T cell receptor (beta chain) was recovered during a study of blood T cell repertoires in COVID-19. Study summary: From the United States, Italy and Spain came samples of acute and convalescent COVID-19. Sources were T cells, B-cell-depleted T cells, or PBMCs; the material itself was cDNA or gDNA.

This clone has a single count. In the original processing: Estimated nucleated cell counts came from reference gene primer amplification. TCRdb's table, derived via immunoSEQ multiplex PCR, lists solely in-frame clones and lacks some. D and trimming come from the DNA, and the V and J calls and clone size come from that table. The table shows under 200,000 clones, with about 80% occurring only once. After removal of 6 bases from V and 8 bases from J, the junction contained 11 bases not matched to a gene. In germline, CDR1 is MNHEY, CDR2 SVGAGI. This CDR3 spans 15 amino acids. The clonotype was recovered from a man in his sixties with acute or convalescent COVID-19. The specimen sequenced was peripheral blood. J is TRBJ2-2 and V is TRBV6-5, with 8 nucleotides matching TRBD1. CDR3: CASRGEQGGQGELFF. As DNA, the CDR3 is TGTGCCAGCAGGGGGGAACAGGGGGGCCAAGGGGAGCTGTTTTTT.